The 19 T cell receptor beta chains reported below all come from one sample, sequenced in a study of blood T cells in healthy people across ages. Primers used in a second PCR of roughly 6 to 11 cycles were a sample-barcoded 5' primer and a J-beta primer mix. TCRdb ran MiXCR on the 5' RACE reads and lists one entry per CDR3 protein. The table has more than 750,000 distinct CDR3 sequences, 25% to 30% seen once. The sample also formed part of further work on T cells of mothers and their children.

Sequenced sample: blood. These TCRs come from a middle-aged woman in good health.

This clonotype was recorded at least ten times. DNA of the CDR3: TGTGCCAGCCAACTCTCGCCTAGCGAGAATGAGCAGTTCTTC. Translated: CASQLSPSENEQFF. This rearrangement joins TRBV6-2 or TRBV6-3 to TRBJ2-1; possibly TRBD2 for D (6 bases). Germline loops: CDR1 MNHEY, CDR2 SVGEGT. The CDR3 sequence is 14 residues long. The V and J ends lost 8 bases and 7 bases respectively, with 18 bases between them.

This clonotype was seen many times. The chain has TRBV7-2 and TRBJ2-1, with unresolved D. This CDR3 spans 14 amino acids. Germline CDR1 SGHTA, CDR2 FQGNSA. V was shortened by 4 bases and J by 3 bases, with 10 bases between the two germline ends. DNA for the CDR3: TGTGCCAGCAGCTCTCCGCACTTCTACAATGAGCAGTTCTTC. As protein: CASSSPHFYNEQFF.

Points on this clonotype: A read error may produce the germline difference seen at one junction end. The chain joins TRBV3-1 to TRBJ2-1; 10 bases map to TRBD2. This CDR3 has 16 amino acids. Per the germline V gene, CDR1 is LGHDT and CDR2 is YNNKEL (reference sequence). The CDR3 reads CASSQAGTSVRNEQVF. The CDR3 nucleotides are TGTGCCAGCAGCCAGGCTGGGACTAGCGTCCGCAATGAGCAGGTCTTC.

V usage is TRBV9 and J usage is TRBJ2-5, with D perhaps matching TRBD2 (6 bases). Germline V lookup: CDR1 SGDLS, CDR2 YYNGEE. V shed 3 bases and J shed 9 bases, with 15 bases lying between them. This CDR3 is 13 amino acids long. The CDR3 here is CASSGTSREAQYF. The CDR3 region has the DNA TGTGCCAGCAGCGGAACCTCTAGGGAGGCCCAGTACTTC.

This clonotype has just a few counts. A much more abundant neighbour one base away suggests this may be a read error. The rearrangement joins TRBV18 to TRBJ1-5; 10 nucleotides line up with TRBD1. This CDR3 comprises 15 residues. Germline CDR1 KGHSH, CDR2 LQKENI. The CDR3 loop is CAGSPRTGGDQPQHF. In nucleotides, the CDR3 is TGTGCCGGCTCACCAAGGACAGGGGGAGATCAGCCCCAGCATTTT.

The chain joins TRBV7-2 to TRBJ1-6; the D gene is possibly TRBD1 (6 bases). The CDR3 runs to 16 residues. Germline CDR1 SGHTA, CDR2 FQGNSA. Trimming took 2 bases from V and 9 from J, leaving 17 bases between them. CDR3 sequence: CASSLMGGRGSSPLHF. As DNA, the CDR3 is TGTGCCAGCAGCTTAATGGGGGGGCGGGGCAGTTCACCCCTCCACTTT.

The genes are TRBV9 and TRBJ2-7; the D is unclear. The germline V and J ends were trimmed by 0 bases and 3 bases, with 16 bases remaining between them. This CDR3 is 16 amino acids long. Germline-derived CDR1 and CDR2 are SGDLS and YYNGEE. As DNA, the CDR3 is TGTGCCAGCAGCGTAGCACGCCAAAACCCAATCTACGAGCAGTACTTC. Translation: CASSVARQNPIYEQYF.

This clonotype turned up a few times. This chain links TRBV10-3 with TRBJ1-4; D perhaps matches TRBD1 (5 bases). V lost 4 bases, J lost 5 bases, and 11 bases lay in between. The CDR3 sequence is 14 residues long. The V gene's germline CDR1 is ENHRY and CDR2 SYGVKD. The CDR3 protein is CAISAGTGNEKLFF. CDR3 bases: TGTGCCATCAGTGCGGGGACGGGAAATGAAAAACTGTTTTTT.

The V gene is TRBV12-3 or TRBV12-4, the J gene TRBJ2-3, with a tentative D call TRBD1 (6 bases). This CDR3 contains 13 residues. V lost 5 bases to trimming and J lost 15 bases, with 21 bases between them. CDR3 DNA: TGTGCCAGCAGTAGTGGGGGCCCAGATGTGCAATATTTT. As protein: CASSSGGPDVQYF.

This clonotype showed up many times. The genes are TRBV19 and TRBJ2-7; D not certain. This CDR3 has 14 residues. Trimming shortened V by 1 base and J by 0 bases, and 7 bases separated the two germline ends. The V gene's germline CDR1 is LNHDA and CDR2 SQIVND (reference sequence). CDR3 sequence (DNA): TGTGCCAGTAGTATAGGTGGTAGCTCCTACGAGCAGTACTTC. Translating it yields CASSIGGSSYEQYF.

This clonotype was picked up many times. J is TRBJ2-1 and V is TRBV12-3 or TRBV12-4; the D gene is possibly TRBD2 (6 bases). The V end was cut by 6 bases, the J end by 6 bases, with 15 bases between. The CDR3 covers 14 residues. CDR3 amino acids: CASSPGGTLNEQFF. CDR3 nucleotides: TGTGCCAGCAGCCCAGGCGGGACTCTCAATGAGCAGTTCTTC.

This clonotype was observed a handful of times. The chain uses TRBV18 and TRBJ2-3; D gene ambiguous. With 2 bases removed from V and 3 bases from J, the gap between germline ends came to 6 bases. CDR1 is KGHSH and CDR2 is LQKENI in the germline V gene. This CDR3 spans 13 amino acids. This chain's CDR3 is CASSPEWTDTQYF. Written as DNA, the CDR3 is TGTGCCAGCTCACCAGAGTGGACAGATACGCAGTATTTT.

With regard to this clonotype: Its ends do not fully match the called genes, so a read error is possible. The chain employs TRBV5-1 and TRBJ1-1; possibly TRBD1 for D (5 bases). Germline-derived CDR1 and CDR2 are SGHRS and YFSETQ. The CDR3 length is 13 residues. This chain's CDR3 is CTSGGRESAEAFF. CDR3 DNA: TGCACCAGCGGGGGAAGGGAGTCGGCTGAAGCTTTCTTT.

This clonotype was observed a few times. The chain combines TRBV5-1 with TRBJ2-7; unclear D gene. The CDR3 is 12 amino acids. With 0 bases removed from V and 8 bases from J, the gap between germline ends came to 9 bases. Germline V gives CDR1 SGHRS, CDR2 YFSETQ. CDR3 nucleotides: TGCGCCAGCAGCTTGGGTACAGCGAAGCAGTACTTC. It is translated as CASSLGTAKQYF.

Ten or more counts support this clonotype. The chain combines TRBV12-3 or TRBV12-4 with TRBJ2-5, with a possible D match to TRBD1 (5 bases). V gave up 3 bases and J gave up 0 bases, with 5 bases separating them. There are 13 residues in the CDR3. The CDR3: CASSLTDQETQYF. The CDR3 bases are TGTGCCAGCAGTTTGACAGACCAAGAGACCCAGTACTTC.

Notes on this clonotype: Likely a read error: the CDR3 ends without its conserved phenylalanine or tryptophan. The CDR3 region is CASSPQALALQETQYC. CDR3 sequence (DNA): TGTGCCAGCAGCCCCCAGGCTCTGGCGCTCCAAGAGACCCAGTACTGC. The rearrangement uses TRBV7-2 and TRBJ2-5; D is unresolved. The CDR3 covers 16 residues. Germline lookup yields CDR1 SGHTA and CDR2 FQGNSA. Between the trimmed V and J ends, which lost 5 bases and 1 base, there was a span of 17 bases.

Remarks on this clonotype: A read error may explain this, as a much larger clone is one base away. The chain recombines TRBV20-1 with TRBJ2-5; tentative D call: TRBD1 (5 bases). The end of the DNA aligns better with TRBJ2-7, so the J call may be wrong. The CDR3 runs 14 residues. Germline V gene lookup returns CDR1 DFQATT and CDR2 SNEGSKA (reference sequence). The CDR3 DNA reads as TGCAGTGCTGGACGGCAGGGCGTAACCTACGAGCAGTACTTC. Protein product: CSAGRQGVTYEQYF.

The chain carries TRBV7-3 and TRBJ2-3, with 9 bases lining up with TRBD2. The CDR3 is made up of 15 amino acids. Unmatched junction bases numbered 8, after V lost 0 bases and J lost 10 bases. Germline V gives CDR1 SGHTA, CDR2 FQGTGA. The CDR3 nucleotides are TGTGCCAGCAGCTTAACGGCGGGGGGGCCTGATTCGCAGTATTTT. Its protein is CASSLTAGGPDSQYF.

Ten or more counts support this clonotype. The chain links TRBV20-1 to TRBJ2-5; the D is unclear. V lost 4 bases, J lost 2 bases, and 11 bases lay in between. Per the germline V gene, CDR1 is DFQATT and CDR2 is SNEGSKA (reference sequence). The CDR3 loop spans 13 amino acids. The CDR3 DNA reads TGCAGTGCTATTGACACGGTTCAAGAGACCCAGTACTTC. Its translation: CSAIDTVQETQYF.